The 25 T cell receptor beta chains in this list originate from one sample, sequenced in a study of tumor-infiltrating lymphocytes in oesophageal squamous cell carcinoma. Each CDR3 protein gets one entry after TCRdb re-called the PCR reads with MiXCR. The sample has 15,000 to 20,000 distinct CDR3 sequences; approximately 50% are singletons. Material for sequencing was esophageal tumor tissue. These TCRs come from a male donor with esophageal squamous cell carcinoma.

The rearrangement joins TRBV11-1 to TRBJ2-2; D not resolved. CDR1 is SGHAT and CDR2 is FQDESV in the germline V gene (reference sequence). V was trimmed by 5 bases and J by 9 bases, leaving 10 bases between them. The CDR3 contains 12 residues. The CDR3 reads CASSRPGRELFF. The CDR3 DNA reads as TGTGCCAGCAGCCGCCCCGGCCGGGAGCTGTTTTTT.

This clonotype rates as medium-sized. V is TRBV6-1 and J is TRBJ1-2; the D gene is possibly TRBD1 (6 bases). CDR3 length equals 16 residues. V lost 2 bases to trimming and J lost 5 bases, with 18 bases between them. The V gene's germline CDR1 is MNHNS and CDR2 SASEGT. Here the CDR3 reads CASSESRWGQGYGYTF. The CDR3 region has the DNA TGTGCCAGCAGTGAATCCCGGTGGGGCCAGGGGTATGGCTACACCTTC.

A single count supports this clonotype. The genes are TRBV6-1 and TRBJ1-5; no clear D. The CDR3 contains 13 residues. V was clipped by 0 bases and J by 7 bases, with 7 bases between them. Looked up from germline, CDR1 is MNHNS and CDR2 is SASEGT. CDR3 coding DNA: TGTGCCAGCAGTGAAGCGTTAGGACAGCCCCAGCATTTT. It codes for CASSEALGQPQHF.

A few counts support this clonotype. V is TRBV11-2 and J is TRBJ2-7, with TRBD1 matching 8 bases. The J call may be faulty, since TRBJ2-5 better matches the DNA end. This CDR3 has 13 residues. Germline V lookup: CDR1 SGHAT, CDR2 FQNNGV. Here the CDR3 DNA reads TGTGCCAGCTCCAGGGGGCGCGGAGAGACCCAGTACTTC. Residues: CASSRGRGETQYF.

CDR3 sequence reads: CASSEQSSGNTIYF. CDR3 sequence (DNA): TGTGCCAGCAGTGAACAAAGCTCTGGAAACACCATATATTTT. The rearrangement links TRBV6-1 to TRBJ1-3; D remains unclear. Germline V gene sequence: CDR1 MNHNS, CDR2 SASEGT. This CDR3 has 14 amino acids. The V end lost 2 bases, the J end lost 0 bases, and 5 bases lay between the germline ends.

A few counts support this clonotype. This chain connects TRBV11-1 to TRBJ2-3; the match to TRBD2 covers 9 bases. Unmatched junction bases numbered 1, after V lost 2 bases and J lost 1 base. CDR1 is SGHAT, CDR2 FQDESV, per germline (reference sequence). This CDR3 region has 15 residues. This chain's CDR3 is CASSLRGRGTDTQYF. The CDR3 DNA reads as TGTGCCAGCAGCTTACGCGGGAGGGGCACAGATACGCAGTATTTT.

This clonotype was detected many times. V is TRBV6-1 and J is TRBJ2-7, with a weak D call TRBD2 (5 bases). The CDR3 has 11 residues. Trimming left V 8 bases short and J 7 bases short, with 12 bases between. Germline CDR1 and CDR2: MNHNS and SASEGT. The CDR3 is CASGIGVEQYF. The CDR3 DNA is TGTGCCAGCGGGATCGGGGTGGAGCAGTACTTC.

V gene TRBV7-6 combines with J gene TRBJ2-7, with 8 bases matching TRBD2. The DNA end lines up better with TRBJ2-1; the J call may be wrong. Germline V CDR1 and CDR2: SGHVS, FNYEAQ. This CDR3 spans 15 amino acids. For the CDR3, the DNA is TGTGCCAGCAGCTTAGACGGGGGGGCGTCGGATGAGCAGTTCTTC. Amino acid sequence: CASSLDGGASDEQFF.

This clonotype was counted ten times or more. V usage is TRBV11-2 and J usage is TRBJ1-3, with TRBD1 as a possible D gene (6 bases). CDR1 and CDR2 (germline): SGHAT, FQNNGV. The CDR3 extends over 14 amino acids. Trimming pared 4 bases from V and 4 bases from J, leaving 11 bases between. CDR3 coding DNA: TGTGCCAGCAGCTCGGCAGGGGCAGGAAACACCATATATTTT. Translating it yields CASSSAGAGNTIYF.

V gene TRBV6-8 combines with J gene TRBJ1-2; D is ambiguous. Germline V gene sequence: CDR1 MNHGY, CDR2 SAAAGT. The CDR3 is 12 residues long. V shed 5 bases and J shed 4 bases, with 8 bases lying between them. The CDR3 nucleotides read TGTGCCAGCAGTCCGATCGGCTATGGCTACACCTTC. Translating it yields CASSPIGYGYTF.

This clonotype showed up just a few times. The chain joins TRBV10-3 to TRBJ2-1, with TRBD2 identical over 8 bases. The tail of the sequence fits TRBJ2-7 better, so the J call may be wrong. Per germline, CDR1 ENHRY and CDR2 SYGVKD. CDR3 size: 15 residues. Written as DNA, the CDR3 is TGTGCCATCAGAATCGATAGCGGGGCCTACAATGAGCAGTACTTC. Its translation is CAIRIDSGAYNEQYF.

The chain joins TRBV7-4 to TRBJ2-5; unclear D gene. The CDR3 has 15 amino acids. V was pared by 0 bases and J by 11 bases, with 19 bases between. Germline lookup yields CDR1 SGHVT and CDR2 SQSDAQ. The CDR3 DNA follows: TGTGCCAGCAGCTTAGCAGCACCCGGTGGGAATGAGCAGTACTTC. It encodes CASSLAAPGGNEQYF.

This clonotype was recorded a few times. This chain's CDR3 is CASSVRTGKANYGYTF. In DNA, the CDR3 is TGTGCCAGCAGTGTCCGGACAGGCAAAGCTAACTATGGCTACACCTTC. V usage is TRBV28 and J usage is TRBJ1-2; TRBD1 matches at 7 bases. Looked up from germline, CDR1 is MDHEN and CDR2 is SYDVKM. J lost 0 bases, V lost 5 bases, and 9 bases had no gene match. The CDR3 spans 16 residues.

Only a few counts were recorded for this clonotype. J is TRBJ2-3 and V is TRBV20-1; D may correspond to TRBD1 or TRBD2 (5 bases each). The germline gives CDR1 DFQATT, CDR2 SNEGSKA (reference sequence). The CDR3 totals 15 residues. The CDR3, as DNA: TGCAGCGCCCCCCCTGGGGGTCCTAGCACAGATACGCAGTATTTT. Its translation is CSAPPGGPSTDTQYF.

This clonotype was recorded a few times. The conserved phenylalanine or tryptophan is not found at the CDR3 terminus, so this likely reflects a read error. The DNA is left out, because the CDR3 cannot be placed on it with certainty; the CDR3 is given as TCRdb lists it. The chain employs TRBV7-2 and TRBJ2-5; whether TRBD1, the table's D call, matches the DNA was not checked. The CDR3 is 15 amino acids long, termini counted. Germline V gene sequence: CDR1 SGHTA, CDR2 FQGNSA. The CDR3 protein is CASRSGEHYGYTFGS.

This chain joins TRBV7-2 and TRBJ2-4; the D gene is possibly TRBD2 (7 bases). The tail of the sequence fits TRBJ2-1 better, so the J call may be wrong. This CDR3 is built from 14 residues. CDR1 SGHTA and CDR2 FQGNSA come from the germline V gene. The CDR3 region is CASSLEGRGTSQFF. The CDR3 coding sequence is TGTGCCAGCAGCTTAGAAGGGCGGGGGACATCGCAGTTCTTC.

This sequence joins TRBV7-3 and TRBJ2-5; weak D call: TRBD2 (6 bases). Near its end, the DNA agrees better with TRBJ2-1, so the J call may be wrong. Germline V lookup: CDR1 SGHTA, CDR2 FQGTGA. The CDR3 is 14 residues long. CDR3 protein: CASSLGLNVGEQFF. The CDR3 DNA follows: TGTGCCAGCAGCTTAGGACTAAATGTGGGTGAGCAGTTCTTC.

This sequence joins TRBV19 and TRBJ2-1; unclear D gene. The J call may be mistaken, given a closer DNA end match to TRBJ2-7. CDR1 is LNHDA and CDR2 is SQIVND in the germline V gene (reference sequence). The CDR3 loop spans 15 amino acids. The CDR3 DNA reads TGTGCCAGTAGTATACAAGGGATCTCCTACAATGAGCAGTACTTC. This gives the protein CASSIQGISYNEQYF.

In its sample, this clonotype was seen many times. The chain employs TRBV10-2 and TRBJ1-5; 11 nucleotides agree with TRBD1. The trim removed 10 bases at V and 5 bases at J, leaving 7 bases unmatched. CDR1 and CDR2 (germline): WSHSY, SAAADI. The CDR3 has 14 amino acids. CDR3 in DNA: TGCGCCACCTCAGGACAGGGGGCGGATCAGCCCCAGCATTTT. Residues: CATSGQGADQPQHF.

The rearrangement uses TRBV28 and TRBJ1-2; D unclear. The DNA end is a closer match to TRBJ2-7, so the J assignment may be wrong. The germline gives CDR1 MDHEN, CDR2 SYDVKM. The CDR3 loop spans 13 amino acids. The CDR3: CASRPTQTYEQYF. CDR3 nucleotides: TGTGCCAGCAGGCCGACACAAACCTACGAGCAGTACTTC.

This clonotype has ten or more counts. A much larger clone differs from this one at a single base, so this may be a read error. The chain uses TRBV7-9 and TRBJ2-5; 9 bases map to TRBD1. Looked up from germline, CDR1 is SEHNR and CDR2 is FQNEAQ (reference sequence). The CDR3 sequence is 15 residues long. With V trimmed by 4 bases and J by 11 bases, 14 bases remained unmatched. The CDR3 coding sequence is TGTGCCAGCAGCTCTGGGACAGGGATCTACAATGAGCAGTACTTC. As protein: CASSSGTGIYNEQYF.

The genes are TRBV19 and TRBJ2-3; D is unclear. This CDR3 comprises 16 residues. V was shortened by 1 base and J by 0 bases, with 11 bases between the two germline ends. Looked up from germline, CDR1 is LNHDA and CDR2 is SQIVND (reference sequence). CDR3 nucleotide sequence: TGTGCCAGTAGTATAGCTTCAGCTACTAGCACAGATACGCAGTATTTT. Amino acid sequence: CASSIASATSTDTQYF.

This clonotype has more than one count but fewer than ten. This chain joins TRBV7-2 and TRBJ2-1, with D possibly being TRBD2 (5 bases). This CDR3 is built from 15 residues. Trimming took 5 bases from V and 0 from J, leaving 11 bases between them. Per germline, CDR1 SGHTA and CDR2 FQGNSA. The CDR3 is CASSPQAASYNEQFF. DNA for the CDR3: TGTGCCAGCAGCCCCCAAGCGGCCTCCTACAATGAGCAGTTCTTC.

This clonotype appeared many times. The chain couples TRBV27 to TRBJ2-1, with 9 bases aligning to TRBD2. This CDR3 is 18 amino acids long. Germline-derived CDR1 and CDR2 are MNHEY and SMNVEV (reference sequence). V shed 1 base, J shed 7 bases, and the junction held 14 bases outside the gene matches. The DNA of the CDR3 is TGTGCCAGCAGTTTATTGGGGTTGGCTAGCGGGACATTAAATGAGCAGTTCTTC. It encodes CASSLLGLASGTLNEQFF.

This clonotype was counted between two and nine times. CDR3 bases: TGTGCCAGCTCTCACCCATTTCATGAGCAGTTCTTC. This sequence encodes CASSHPFHEQFF. The rearrangement joins TRBV7-2 to TRBJ2-1; D not certain. The CDR3 is 12 residues long. Trimming pared 8 bases from V and 8 bases from J, leaving 13 bases between. From germline, CDR1 is SGHTA and CDR2 FQGNSA.